The clone carrying this T cell receptor beta chain was observed a single time. Within the sample, other DNA sequences also encode this same CDR3. This entry belongs to a study of blood T cell repertoires in COVID-19. This CDR3 comprises 12 residues. Per germline, CDR1 SNHLY and CDR2 FYNNEI. Trimming took 5 bases from V and 3 from J; bases not matched to a gene: 0. Assay: immunoSEQ multiplex PCR; the TCRdb copy retains only in-frame clones and omits some. Of about 250,000 clones listed, around 82% are singletons. The TCR originated in a woman in her sixties or seventies with acute or convalescent COVID-19. The chain uses TRBV2 and TRBJ1-2; the match to TRBD1 covers 7 bases. Sequencing used peripheral blood. In DNA form, the CDR3 reads TGTGCCAGCAGTACAGGGGACTATGGCTACACCTTC. It yields the protein CASSTGDYGYTF.